This T cell receptor beta chain was sequenced in a study of blood T cell repertoires in COVID-19. Study context: Nucleic acid was either cDNA or gDNA, and it came from T cells, B-cell-depleted T cells, or PBMCs.

CDR1 SGHTA and CDR2 FQGNSA come from the germline V gene. V lost 3 bases and J lost 3, with 12 bases in between. This CDR3 region has 15 residues. Original processing notes: Estimated nucleated cell counts came from reference gene primer amplification. Profiling relied on immunoSEQ multiplex PCR, and the TCRdb table lists in-frame clones only, not all of them. V and J calls and clone size are those listed in that table; D and trimming were worked out from the DNA. The sample consists of 27,000 or so clones, about 86% of them appearing once. This TCR was recovered from a human donor in a cohort sampled during active COVID-19. The chain recombines TRBV7-2 with TRBJ1-5; TRBD1 might be the D (6 bases). Sequencing was performed on peripheral blood. The DNA for the CDR3 is TGTGCCAGCAGCTTCAGGGGAACGGCCAATCAGCCCCAGCATTTT. The encoded protein is CASSFRGTANQPQHF. Filled out from reference TRBV7-2 and TRBJ1-5, the complete variable domain reads GAGVSQSPSNKVTEKGKDVELRCDPISGHTALYWYRQSLGQGLEFLIYFQGNSAPDKSGLPSDRFSAERTGGSVSTLTIQRTQQEDSAVYLCASSFRGTANQPQHFGDGTRLSIL.